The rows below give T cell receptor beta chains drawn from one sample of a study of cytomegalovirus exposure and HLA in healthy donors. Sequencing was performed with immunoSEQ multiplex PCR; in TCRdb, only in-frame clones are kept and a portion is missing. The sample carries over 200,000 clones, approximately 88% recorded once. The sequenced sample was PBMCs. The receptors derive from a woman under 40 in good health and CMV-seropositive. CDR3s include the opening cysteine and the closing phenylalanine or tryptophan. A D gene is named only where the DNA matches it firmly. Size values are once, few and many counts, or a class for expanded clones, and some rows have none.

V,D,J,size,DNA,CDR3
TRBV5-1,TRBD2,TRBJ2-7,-,TGCGCCAGCAGCCTTACTAGCGGGAGTTTACACGAGCAGTACTTC,CASSLTSGSLHEQYF
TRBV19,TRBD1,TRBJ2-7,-,TGTGCCAGTAGTCCCGTGAGACAGGGACCCTACGAGCAGTACTTC,CASSPVRQGPYEQYF
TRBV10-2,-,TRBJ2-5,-,TGCGCCAGCTACGAGCAGGGGGGTGAGACCCAGTACTTC,CASYEQGGETQYF
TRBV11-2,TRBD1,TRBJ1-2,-,TGTGCCAGCAGCTTAAGCGATACAGGGGGAGGCTACACCTTC,CASSLSDTGGGYTF
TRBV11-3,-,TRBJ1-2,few,TGTGCCAGCAGCTTAGGGGGCCACTATGGCTACACCTTC,CASSLGGHYGYTF
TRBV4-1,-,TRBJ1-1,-,TGCGCCAGCAGCCATGATTGGGGGAACACTGAAGCTTTCTTT,CASSHDWGNTEAFF
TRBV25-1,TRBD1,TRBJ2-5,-,TGTGCCAGCAGTGAAGACTGGGACAGGGAGACCCAGTACTTC,CASSEDWDRETQYF
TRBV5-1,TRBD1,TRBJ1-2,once,TGCGCCAGCAGCTTGGGGGGGACAGGCGATAACTATGGCTACACCTTC,CASSLGGTGDNYGYTF
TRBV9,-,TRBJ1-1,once,TGTGCCAGCAGCGGAACTCTATTAGCCAGAAACACTGAAGCTTTCTTT,CASSGTLLARNTEAFF
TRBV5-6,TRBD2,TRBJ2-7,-,TGTGCCAGCAGCGGATACTCGGGACTAGCTTCGTACGAGCAGTACTTC,CASSGYSGLASYEQYF
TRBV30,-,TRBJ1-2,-,TGTGCCTGGACCGGGGCTAACTATGGCTACACCTTC,CAWTGANYGYTF
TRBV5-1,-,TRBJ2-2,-,TGCGCCAGCAGCTTGTCCTCCCCCACGTACACCGGGGAGCTGTTTTTT,CASSLSSPTYTGELFF
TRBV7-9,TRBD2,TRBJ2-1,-,TGTGCCAGCAGCTTAGTGGGAATGGGACTAGCGGGCAATGAGCAGTTCTTC,CASSLVGMGLAGNEQFF
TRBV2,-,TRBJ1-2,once,TGTGCCAGCAGTGAAGCAGGCAGAAACCTGTATGGCTACACCTTC,CASSEAGRNLYGYTF
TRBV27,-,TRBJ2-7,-,TGTGCCAGCAGCACGCCGGGACCCACGACCGAGCAGTACTTC,CASSTPGPTTEQYF
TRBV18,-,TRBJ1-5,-,TGTGCCAGCTCGTTAACCAGCGTTCGTCAGCCCCAGCATTTT,CASSLTSVRQPQHF
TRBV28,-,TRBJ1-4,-,TGTGCCAGTTTAGGGGCAGGAGGAGGTGAAAAACTGTTTTTT,CASLGAGGGEKLFF